This TCR beta chain was profiled in a study of T cells in Graves' hyperthyroidism and ophthalmopathy. Study results and limitations: Most thyroid-expanded clonotypes above 0.001 were also found in blood.

TCR beta CDR3 sequences were amplified from RNA transcripts. The primer set for the first-round RT-PCR of the TCR CDR3 was HTBI. Using its own MiXCR run on the multiplex PCR reads, TCRdb lists one record per CDR3 protein. The sample consists of some 620,000 distinct CDR3 sequences, around 15% of them appearing once. V was trimmed by 5 bases and J by 6 bases, leaving 24 bases between them. Germline V gives CDR1 MNHEY, CDR2 SMNVEV (reference sequence). The length of the CDR3 is 17 residues. This clonotype came up a few times. Its target is not known. The sequencing sample was made of blood. This receptor was obtained from a woman in her twenties or thirties with Graves' hyperthyroidism. The chain employs TRBV27 and TRBJ2-3; the D call may be TRBD1 or TRBD2 (5 bases each). The DNA for the CDR3 is TGTGCCAGCAGTCCTTCCTTTGGACTCGAGGGGCCCGATACGCAGTATTTT. Encoded protein: CASSPSFGLEGPDTQYF.